The 26 T cell receptor beta chains given below trace back to one sample, sequenced in a study of cytomegalovirus exposure and HLA in healthy donors. Amplification used 60 Vbeta primers and 13 Jbeta primers. Generated by immunoSEQ multiplex PCR, the TCRdb table keeps only in-frame clones and is missing some. The sample carries approximately 160,000 clones, 80% recorded once. Sequencing input: PBMCs. These receptors all stem from a woman aged 45-65 years in good health and CMV-seropositive.

The chain combines TRBV15 with TRBJ2-5; TRBD1 aligns across 9 bases. Matching the DNA end better, TRBJ2-7 makes the J call doubtful. The CDR3 consists of 14 residues. CDR1 is LNHNV and CDR2 is YYDKDF in the germline V gene (reference sequence). The CDR3 region is CATSRDRGLFEQYF. The CDR3, as DNA: TGTGCCACCAGCAGGGACAGGGGACTATTCGAGCAGTACTTC.

The CDR3 here is CASTLIGGDYGYTF. CDR3 DNA: TGTGCCAGCACCCTAATTGGGGGCGACTATGGCTACACCTTC. The V and J genes are TRBV5-6 and TRBJ1-2, with D perhaps TRBD1 (6 bases). Germline assignment: CDR1 SGHDT and CDR2 YYEEEE. Trimming left V 6 bases short and J 3 bases short, with 15 bases between. CDR3 length: 14 residues.

The J gene is TRBJ1-1, the V gene TRBV6-5, with D hard to call. Trimming removed 5 bases at V and 1 base at J, with 8 bases between. Germline loops: CDR1 MNHEY, CDR2 SVGAGI. This CDR3 is built from 13 residues. CDR3 sequence reads: CASSRHWNTEAFF. DNA of the CDR3: TGTGCCAGCAGTCGACATTGGAACACTGAAGCTTTCTTT.

The V and J genes are TRBV28 and TRBJ2-2; possibly TRBD1 for D (5 bases). This CDR3 contains 15 residues. The ends were cut back, 6 bases at V and 1 base at J, with 12 bases in the middle. From germline, CDR1 is MDHEN and CDR2 SYDVKM. CDR3 residues: CASRRQNQNTGELFF. The CDR3 DNA reads TGTGCCAGCAGAAGACAGAACCAGAACACCGGGGAGCTGTTTTTT.

The chain combines TRBV5-5 with TRBJ1-2; D possibly corresponds to TRBD1 (5 bases). V was shortened by 0 bases and J by 10 bases, with 13 bases between the two germline ends. The CDR3 spans 13 residues. Looked up from germline, CDR1 is SGHKS and CDR2 is YYEKEE (reference sequence). The CDR3 region has the DNA TGTGCCAGCAGCTTGGTGGGGCAAGAGGACTACACCTTC. Its protein product is CASSLVGQEDYTF.

This clone turned up a few times. In the same sample, other DNA sequences code for this CDR3. The gene calls are TRBV7-9 and TRBJ1-3, with a weak D call TRBD1 (5 bases). Germline values: CDR1 SEHNR, CDR2 FQNEAQ (reference sequence). V was pared by 2 bases and J by 0 bases, with 5 bases between. The CDR3 length is 14 residues. CDR3 nucleotides: TGTGCCAGCAGCTTACAGGGCTCTGGAAACACCATATATTTT. Translating gives CASSLQGSGNTIYF.

This clone appeared a single time. The chain recombines TRBV4-1 with TRBJ1-2, with TRBD1 matching 9 bases. Germline V gives CDR1 MGHRA, CDR2 YSYEKL. Germline trimming cut 3 bases from V and 3 bases from J; bases unmatched to any gene: 5. The CDR3 is 15 amino acids. The CDR3 region has the DNA TGCGCCAGCAGCCACTCACAGGGGGCGGACTATGGCTACACCTTC. Translated: CASSHSQGADYGYTF.

The chain combines TRBV10-3 with TRBJ2-7; D gene ambiguous. The CDR3 contains 11 residues. CDR1 is ENHRY and CDR2 is SYGVKD in the germline V gene. V was pared by 6 bases and J by 6 bases, with 9 bases between. This chain's CDR3 is CAIRQMAEQYF. The CDR3 nucleotides read TGTGCCATCAGGCAAATGGCCGAGCAGTACTTC.

The rearrangement joins TRBV4-2 to TRBJ1-2; 12 bases are shared with TRBD1. The germline V gene encodes CDR1 LGHNA and CDR2 YNFKEQ. There are 18 residues in the CDR3. V shed 1 base and J 7 bases; nucleotides not matched to a gene: 13. For the CDR3, the DNA is TGTGCCAGCAGCCAAGGGTTCTCTCCGGGACAGGGGGCTTCTGGCTACACCTTC. It is translated as CASSQGFSPGQGASGYTF.

The chain is built from TRBV5-4 and TRBJ2-4, with TRBD1 as a possible D gene (6 bases). CDR3 length: 17 residues. The germline CDR1 and CDR2 sequences are SGHNT and YYREEE (reference sequence). With 4 bases removed from V and 1 base from J, the gap between germline ends came to 18 bases. In DNA, the CDR3 is TGTGCCAGCAGCCCGGGCCCTTCAACAGGGGCCAAAAACATTCAGTACTTC. Translating it yields CASSPGPSTGAKNIQYF.

The chain joins TRBV5-4 to TRBJ2-5, with 9 bases matching TRBD1. The end of the DNA aligns better with TRBJ2-7, so the J call may be wrong. Germline values: CDR1 SGHNT, CDR2 YYREEE (reference sequence). The CDR3 is 13 residues long. The CDR3 DNA is TGTGCCAGCAAGGGACAGGGTTCCTACGAGCAGTACTTC. This encodes CASKGQGSYEQYF.

The gene calls are TRBV5-1 and TRBJ2-7; a weak D match, TRBD2 (5 bases). There are 14 residues in the CDR3. Germline loops: CDR1 SGHRS, CDR2 YFSETQ. Trimming removed 4 bases from V and 5 bases from J, with 16 bases in between. CDR3 in amino acids: CASSPWQFGNEQYF. CDR3 nucleotide sequence: TGCGCCAGCAGCCCCTGGCAGTTCGGGAACGAGCAGTACTTC.

This clone has a handful of counts. This chain joins TRBV19 and TRBJ1-6; tentatively, D is TRBD1 (6 bases). The germline CDR1 and CDR2 sequences are LNHDA and SQIVND (reference sequence). The CDR3 length is 16 residues. V was pared by 5 bases and J by 10 bases, with 21 bases between. CDR3 region: CASSDQGHGTRSPLHF. The CDR3 coding sequence is TGTGCCAGTAGTGACCAGGGGCACGGGACGAGGTCACCCCTCCACTTT. The full variable domain, its missing parts supplied by reference TRBV19 and TRBJ1-6, is DGGITQSPKYLFRKEGQNVTLSCEQNLNHDAMYWYRQDPGQGLRLIYYSQIVNDFQKGDIAEGYSVSREKKESFPLTVTSAQKNPTAFYLCASSDQGHGTRSPLHFGNGTRLTVT.

The chain is built from TRBV7-2 and TRBJ2-1; 9 nucleotides match TRBD1. CDR1 and CDR2 from the germline V gene are SGHTA and FQGNSA. J gave up 4 bases and V 8 bases, and 6 bases lay outside the gene matches. The CDR3 has 14 residues. CDR3 protein: CASGDRGWYNEQFF. In nucleotides, the CDR3 is TGTGCCAGCGGTGACAGGGGGTGGTACAATGAGCAGTTCTTC. Drawing the rest from reference TRBV7-2 and TRBJ2-1, the complete variable domain is GAGVSQSPSNKVTEKGKDVELRCDPISGHTALYWYRQSLGQGLEFLIYFQGNSAPDKSGLPSDRFSAERTGGSVSTLTIQRTQQEDSAVYLCASGDRGWYNEQFFGPGTRLTVL.

The gene calls are TRBV6-5 and TRBJ1-6, with a possible D match to TRBD1 (5 bases). The CDR3 contains 15 residues. Germline lookup yields CDR1 MNHEY and CDR2 SVGAGI. Deletions cut 0 bases from V and 10 bases from J, with 13 bases between. The CDR3 loop reads CASSYSIQGRSPLHF. CDR3 coding DNA: TGTGCCAGCAGTTACTCTATTCAGGGAAGATCACCCCTCCACTTT.

This clone was seen only once. The J gene is TRBJ2-5, the V gene TRBV15, with 12 bases that match TRBD2. V dropped 5 bases and J dropped 1; count of bases not matched to a gene: 8. This CDR3 spans 17 amino acids. The germline CDR1 and CDR2 sequences are LNHNV and YYDKDF (reference sequence). In DNA form, the CDR3 reads TGTGCCACCAGCCACGGGATGACTAGCGGGGGCCAAGAGACCCAGTACTTC. Translating gives CATSHGMTSGGQETQYF.

This rearrangement joins TRBV30 to TRBJ1-2, with D perhaps matching TRBD1 (5 bases). Trimming pared 3 bases from V and 8 bases from J, leaving 7 bases between. The germline V gene encodes CDR1 GTSNPN and CDR2 SVGIG (reference sequence). This CDR3 comprises 10 residues. CDR3 sequence: CAWRGLGYTF. The DNA of the CDR3 is TGTGCCTGGAGGGGACTGGGCTACACCTTC.

This chain joins TRBV7-2 and TRBJ2-5, with 7 bases matching TRBD1. V was clipped by 5 bases and J by 2 bases; unmatched bases: 5. The CDR3 contains 14 residues. Germline CDR1 SGHTA, CDR2 FQGNSA. This chain's CDR3 is CASSRQGGQETQYF. The CDR3 region has the DNA TGTGCCAGCAGCCGACAGGGTGGGCAAGAGACCCAGTACTTC.

This sequence joins TRBV6-6 and TRBJ2-7; D remains unclear. Germline values: CDR1 MNHNY, CDR2 SVGAGI (reference sequence). CDR3 length: 11 amino acids. V was pared by 7 bases and J by 3 bases, with 7 bases between. For the CDR3, the DNA is TGTGCCAGCACTGTAGACTACGAGCAGTACTTC. This sequence encodes CASTVDYEQYF.

The gene calls are TRBV6-1 and TRBJ1-1; 9 nucleotides line up with TRBD1. The J segment lost 1 base and the V segment lost 4 bases, leaving 4 bases of the junction unmatched. The germline gives CDR1 MNHNS, CDR2 SASEGT. The length of the CDR3 is 15 residues. CDR3: CASSVGTGPNTEAFF. The CDR3 DNA follows: TGTGCCAGCAGTGTTGGGACAGGGCCGAACACTGAAGCTTTCTTT.

The CDR3 DNA follows: TGTGCCAGCAGTTGGTCAGGGGCCCCTAACTATGGCTACACCTTC. Amino acid sequence: CASSWSGAPNYGYTF. The gene calls are TRBV27 and TRBJ1-2; D may be TRBD1 (6 bases). CDR3 size: 15 residues. The germline V gene has CDR1 MNHEY and CDR2 SMNVEV (reference sequence). V shed 4 bases and J shed 0 bases, with 12 bases lying between them.

The genes are TRBV6-5 and TRBJ1-2; maybe TRBD1 (6 bases). Between the trimmed V and J ends, which lost 0 bases and 2 bases, there was a span of 13 bases. CDR1 and CDR2 (germline): MNHEY, SVGAGI. The CDR3 is 16 residues long. The CDR3 DNA sequence: TGTGCCAGCAGTTACTCGATAGGTGGGGGCAACTATGGCTACACCTTC. It is translated as CASSYSIGGGNYGYTF.

The chain joins TRBV6-4 to TRBJ1-3; D might be TRBD1 (6 bases). Germline values: CDR1 MRHNA, CDR2 SNTAGT. There are 15 residues in the CDR3. Trimming took off 8 bases at V and 3 bases at J, with 17 bases between the two ends. The CDR3 DNA reads as TGTGCCAGCGCGCAGCGTGCAGGGGATGGAAACACCATATATTTT. Translated: CASAQRAGDGNTIYF.

The chain carries TRBV10-3 and TRBJ2-7, with D tentatively TRBD1 (5 bases). The germline gives CDR1 ENHRY, CDR2 SYGVKD. The germline V and J ends were trimmed by 6 bases and 1 base, with 13 bases remaining between them. This CDR3 is built from 14 residues. CDR3 nucleotides: TGTGCCATCAGGACGGGCGCAGGGTCCTACGAGCAGTACTTC. It codes for CAIRTGAGSYEQYF.

The chain joins TRBV4-2 to TRBJ2-3, with 12 bases fitting TRBD2. J was trimmed by 6 bases and V by 3 bases; bases with no gene match: 7. Germline V gene lookup returns CDR1 LGHNA and CDR2 YNFKEQ. CDR3 length equals 16 residues. The DNA for the CDR3 is TGTGCCAGCAGCCAGAGGACTAGCGGGGATAGGGATACGCAGTATTTT. Translating it yields CASSQRTSGDRDTQYF.

The chain uses TRBV7-9 and TRBJ1-2; 8 bases line up with TRBD1. The CDR3 has 13 residues. The V and J ends lost 0 bases and 7 bases, in that order; junction bases with no gene match: 1. The germline V gene has CDR1 SEHNR and CDR2 FQNEAQ (reference sequence). CDR3 sequence: CASSLAQGVGYTF. CDR3 nucleotide sequence: TGTGCCAGCAGCTTAGCACAGGGGGTTGGCTACACCTTC.